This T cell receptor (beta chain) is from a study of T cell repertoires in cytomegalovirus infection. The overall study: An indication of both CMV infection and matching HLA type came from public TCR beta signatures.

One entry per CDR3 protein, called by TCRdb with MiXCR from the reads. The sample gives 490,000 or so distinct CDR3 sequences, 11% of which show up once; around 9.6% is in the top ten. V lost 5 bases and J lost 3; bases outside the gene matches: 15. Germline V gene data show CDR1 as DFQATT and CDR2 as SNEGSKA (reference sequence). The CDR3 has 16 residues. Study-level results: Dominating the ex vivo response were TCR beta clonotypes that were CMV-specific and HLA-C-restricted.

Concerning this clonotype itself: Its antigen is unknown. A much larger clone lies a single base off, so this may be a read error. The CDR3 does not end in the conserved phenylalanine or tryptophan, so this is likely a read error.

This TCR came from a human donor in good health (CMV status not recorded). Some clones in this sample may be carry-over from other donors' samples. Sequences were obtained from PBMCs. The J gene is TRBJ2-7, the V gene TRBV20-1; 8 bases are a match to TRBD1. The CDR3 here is CSAPPLLDRAFYEQYS. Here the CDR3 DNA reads TGCAGTGCTCCTCCTCTTCTGGACAGGGCTTTCTACGAGCAGTACTCC.